This T cell receptor (beta chain) was profiled in a study of CD8 T cells in Susac syndrome. Random-hexamer reverse transcription was applied to 0.5 to 1 ug RNA. Amplification of the TCR beta CDR3 was carried out by immunoSEQ multiplex PCR, which spanned a total of 54 Vbeta and 13 Jbeta segments. MiXCR was run by TCRdb on the immunoSEQ multiplex PCR reads, yielding one entry per CDR3 protein. The sample has about 47,000 distinct CDR3 sequences, 85% to 95% seen once. This CDR3 is 14 amino acids long. V was clipped by 0 bases and J by 3 bases, with 12 bases between them. Germline V lookup: CDR1 GTSNPN, CDR2 SVGIG (reference sequence). The TEMRA cells underwent FACS enrichment, while the CD8+ and CD4+ T cells underwent negative isolation.

This TCR was recovered from a human donor in good health. The rearrangement links TRBV30 to TRBJ2-7; D gene unclear. The sample consisted of CD8+ T cells from PBMCs. The CDR3 loop reads CAWSVGLVFYEQYF. CDR3 nucleotides: TGTGCCTGGAGTGTCGGCCTAGTTTTCTACGAGCAGTACTTC.